Following are 30 T cell receptor beta chains from one sample sequenced in a study of CD8+CD57+ T cells in acquired aplastic anemia. An expansion of CD8+CD57+ cells by flow cytometry had been shown in patients chosen for sequencing. CDR3 and TCR beta VDJ profiling relied on a genomic DNA template. TCRdb recomputed calls from the reads with MiXCR, one row per CDR3 protein. The data show approximately 190,000 distinct CDR3 sequences, less than 60% seen once. Sequencing was carried out using sorted CD4+, CD8+, or CD8+CD57+ T cells (not recorded which) from PBMCs. These receptors all stem from a human donor with aplastic anemia.

The rearrangement uses TRBV25-1 and TRBJ1-1; D is unresolved. The CDR3 loop spans 14 amino acids. Germline V gene sequence: CDR1 MGHDK, CDR2 SYGVNS. The ends were cut back, 1 base at V and 1 base at J, with 7 bases in the middle. The DNA for the CDR3 is TGTGCCAGCAGTGAATCGGGAAAGAACACTGAAGCTTTCTTT. Amino acid sequence: CASSESGKNTEAFF.

This clonotype appeared many times. The CDR3 is CASGTGANTGELFF. CDR3 in DNA: TGTGCCAGTGGCACAGGGGCAAACACCGGGGAGCTGTTTTTT. V gene TRBV19 combines with J gene TRBJ2-2; 7 bases line up with TRBD1. Germline CDR1 is LNHDA and CDR2 is SQIVND (reference sequence). V lost 8 bases and J lost 2; bases outside the gene matches: 5. The CDR3 is 14 amino acids. Variable domain in full (rest from reference TRBV19 and TRBJ2-2): DGGITQSPKYLFRKEGQNVTLSCEQNLNHDAMYWYRQDPGQGLRLIYYSQIVNDFQKGDIAEGYSVSREKKESFPLTVTSAQKNPTAFYLCASGTGANTGELFFGEGSRLTVL.

The chain joins TRBV24-1 to TRBJ2-5; TRBD1 aligns across 8 bases. Trimming at V came to 10 bases and at J to 5 bases, leaving 8 bases not matched to a gene. CDR1 KGHDR and CDR2 SFDVKD come from the germline V gene. The CDR3 loop spans 13 amino acids. The CDR3 spells CATTGALWETQYF. DNA for the CDR3: TGTGCCACGACAGGGGCGCTCTGGGAGACCCAGTACTTC.

In this sample, this clonotype turned up many times. The chain is built from TRBV5-1 and TRBJ2-7, with 10 bases aligning to TRBD1. J was trimmed by 4 bases and V by 5 bases; bases with no gene match: 12. From germline, CDR1 is SGHRS and CDR2 YFSETQ. CDR3 length: 16 residues. The CDR3 bases are TGCGCCAGCAGATTCGGCGGAGGGACAGGGGAGTACGAGCAGTACTTC. The encoded protein is CASRFGGGTGEYEQYF.

This chain uses TRBV24-1 with TRBJ2-3; 9 bases fit TRBD2. Trimming cost V 4 bases and J 3 bases; bases outside gene matches: 7. The CDR3 has 16 residues. Per the germline V gene, CDR1 is KGHDR and CDR2 is SFDVKD. CDR3 loop: CATSDLEAGGTDTQYF. Here the CDR3 DNA reads TGTGCCACCAGTGACCTGGAGGCGGGAGGGACAGATACGCAGTATTTT.

The V and J genes are TRBV2 and TRBJ2-3, with 7 bases fitting TRBD2. Germline V gene lookup returns CDR1 SNHLY and CDR2 FYNNEI. Unmatched junction bases numbered 10, after V lost 7 bases and J lost 0 bases. The CDR3 consists of 16 residues. The CDR3 here is CASTRGGTTSTDTQYF. The CDR3 nucleotides read TGTGCCAGCACCCGAGGTGGGACTACCAGCACAGATACGCAGTATTTT.

On this clonotype itself: Possible read error: a much larger clone is one base away. The chain employs TRBV5-1 and TRBJ1-4, with unresolved D. In germline, CDR1 is SGHRS, CDR2 YFSETQ. V was trimmed by 6 bases and J by 8 bases, leaving 14 bases between them. CDR3 size: 13 residues. Here the CDR3 DNA reads TGCGCCAGCACTTCGGCTGTGGACGAAAAACTGTTTTTT. Translating gives CASTSAVDEKLFF.

This clonotype was observed at least ten times. CDR3 nucleotides: TGTGCCGCCACTCGTGTTAGGGGGGCGAGTGGTCATGAGCAGTTCTTC. It encodes CAATRVRGASGHEQFF. The gene calls are TRBV7-9 and TRBJ2-1, with D possibly being TRBD1 or TRBD2 (6 bases each). Deletions cut 11 bases from V and 8 bases from J, with 28 bases between. Germline V gives CDR1 SEHNR, CDR2 FQNEAQ (reference sequence). This CDR3 contains 16 residues.

This clonotype was seen many times. CDR3 protein: CASSMSSGGYNEQFF. CDR3 nucleotides: TGTGCCAGTAGTATGTCTAGCGGGGGCTACAATGAGCAGTTCTTC. The chain links TRBV19 to TRBJ2-1; 10 bases match TRBD2. The CDR3 totals 15 residues. V shed 3 bases and J 3 bases; nucleotides not matched to a gene: 2. Germline-derived CDR1 and CDR2 are LNHDA and SQIVND (reference sequence).

This clonotype occurred many times. This rearrangement joins TRBV20-1 to TRBJ1-5; perhaps TRBD1 as D (5 bases). The CDR3 extends over 12 amino acids. Germline V gives CDR1 DFQATT, CDR2 SNEGSKA (reference sequence). Deletions cut 2 bases from V and 5 bases from J, with 7 bases between. The CDR3 DNA follows: TGCAGTGCTAGACGGGGGGATCAGCCCCAGCATTTT. Protein sequence: CSARRGDQPQHF.

This clonotype was detected many times. V usage is TRBV6-2 or TRBV6-3 and J usage is TRBJ1-5; perhaps TRBD1 as D (5 bases). Germline lookup yields CDR1 MNHEY and CDR2 SVGEGT. There are 14 residues in the CDR3. V was clipped by 2 bases and J by 5 bases, with 10 bases between them. CDR3 residues: CASSYRGGDQPQHF. DNA for the CDR3: TGTGCCAGCAGTTACAGGGGAGGGGATCAGCCCCAGCATTTT.

V gene TRBV20-1 combines with J gene TRBJ2-7; the match to TRBD2 covers 7 bases. This CDR3 region has 14 residues. From germline, CDR1 is DFQATT and CDR2 SNEGSKA (reference sequence). The V and J ends lost 4 bases and 0 bases, in that order; junction bases with no gene match: 6. The CDR3 DNA follows: TGCAGTGCTATCGAGCGGGACCCCTCCTACGAGCAGTACTTC. Translating it yields CSAIERDPSYEQYF.

This clonotype was found many times. The rearrangement uses TRBV9 and TRBJ2-1; D is undetermined. The V gene's germline CDR1 is SGDLS and CDR2 YYNGEE. V was shortened by 1 base and J by 5 bases, with 7 bases between the two germline ends. The CDR3 has 13 residues. CDR3 protein: CASSVSRNNEQFF. The CDR3 DNA sequence: TGTGCCAGCAGCGTAAGTAGGAACAATGAGCAGTTCTTC.

J is TRBJ2-5 and V is TRBV10-2; D ambiguous. The CDR3 contains 11 residues. The germline V and J ends were trimmed by 3 bases and 7 bases, with 6 bases remaining between them. Germline V CDR1 and CDR2: WSHSY, SAAADI. In DNA form, the CDR3 reads TGCGCCAGCAGTGACTTCGGGACCCAGTACTTC. Amino acid sequence: CASSDFGTQYF.

The CDR3 sequence is CASSNGGGNTEAFF. The CDR3 nucleotides read TGTGCCAGTAGTAACGGGGGGGGGAACACTGAAGCTTTCTTT. The J gene is TRBJ1-1, the V gene TRBV19, with D possibly matching TRBD1 (5 bases). Germline assignment: CDR1 LNHDA and CDR2 SQIVND (reference sequence). The CDR3 contains 14 residues. Trimming left V 4 bases short and J 1 base short, with 10 bases between.

This clonotype has a count of ten or more. The J gene is TRBJ2-7, the V gene TRBV5-4, with a tentative D call TRBD1 (5 bases). Trimming removed 2 bases from V and 4 bases from J, with 7 bases in between. CDR1 is SGHNT and CDR2 is YYREEE in the germline V gene (reference sequence). This CDR3 comprises 12 residues. CDR3 sequence reads: CASSLRGYEQYF. Written as DNA, the CDR3 is TGTGCCAGCAGCTTAAGGGGTTACGAGCAGTACTTC.

This clonotype was observed many times. The genes are TRBV7-9 and TRBJ2-3, with no clear D. The CDR3 loop spans 13 amino acids. The germline V gene encodes CDR1 SEHNR and CDR2 FQNEAQ (reference sequence). With 6 bases removed from V and 0 bases from J, the gap between germline ends came to 7 bases. The CDR3 sequence is CASSSQSTDTQYF. CDR3 coding DNA: TGTGCCAGCAGTTCCCAGAGCACAGATACGCAGTATTTT.

This clonotype was counted ten times or more. V gene TRBV20-1 combines with J gene TRBJ1-1; 8 bases fit TRBD1. The germline V gene has CDR1 DFQATT and CDR2 SNEGSKA (reference sequence). V lost 5 bases and J lost 1; bases outside the gene matches: 9. The CDR3 consists of 15 residues. The CDR3 here is CSALAPDRENTEAFF. The CDR3 region has the DNA TGCAGTGCTTTGGCCCCGGACAGGGAGAACACTGAAGCTTTCTTT.

The sample holds a few counts of this clonotype. The chain has TRBV24-1 and TRBJ2-7; TRBD2 matches at 7 bases. CDR1 is KGHDR and CDR2 is SFDVKD in the germline V gene. After removal of 3 bases from V and 2 bases from J, the junction contained 6 bases not matched to a gene. The CDR3 has 15 residues. In DNA form, the CDR3 reads TGTGCCACCAGTGATGGGGCGGGAGATGCCTACGAGCAGTACTTC. It codes for CATSDGAGDAYEQYF.

This clonotype occurred a few times. A junction end diverges from the germline sequence, so it may reflect a read error. The chain couples TRBV10-3 to TRBJ2-3; TRBD1 matches 10 bases. In germline, CDR1 is ENHRY, CDR2 SYGVKD. The CDR3 sequence is 15 residues long. Here the CDR3 reads CASSEGTGAGDTQYF. The DNA for the CDR3 is TGTGCCAGCAGTGAGGGGACAGGGGCGGGAGATACGCAGTATTTT.

In its sample, this clonotype was seen a few times. The chain is built from TRBV7-2 and TRBJ1-1; D is uncertain. V was pared by 2 bases and J by 7 bases, with 8 bases between. This CDR3 is 12 amino acids long. Per germline, CDR1 SGHTA and CDR2 FQGNSA. The DNA for the CDR3 is TGTGCCAGCAGCTTACCTATGAATGAAGCTTTCTTT. As protein: CASSLPMNEAFF.

This clonotype has a count of ten or more. This chain joins TRBV25-1 and TRBJ2-7; the D is unclear. The V gene lost 6 bases and the J gene lost 2 bases, with 11 bases spanning the gap. CDR1 and CDR2 from the germline V gene are MGHDK and SYGVNS. The CDR3 has 13 residues. This chain's CDR3 is CASRKDPAYEQYF. The CDR3 DNA is TGTGCCAGCAGGAAGGACCCGGCCTACGAGCAGTACTTC.

J is TRBJ1-2 and V is TRBV2; D is unresolved. Germline V gives CDR1 SNHLY, CDR2 FYNNEI. V lost 8 bases and J lost 4, with 17 bases in between. This CDR3 region has 14 residues. CDR3 sequence: CASLSAPGSYGYTF. The CDR3 coding sequence is TGTGCCAGCTTAAGTGCCCCGGGGAGCTATGGCTACACCTTC.

The DNA of the CDR3 is TGCAGCGTGGCCGGGACAGGGGGCCCTGGCTACACCTTC. This codes for CSVAGTGGPGYTF. The rearrangement uses TRBV29-1 and TRBJ1-2, with 12 positions matching TRBD1. Germline CDR1 and CDR2: SQVTM and ANQGSEA. Losses at the gene ends were 6 bases for V and 7 bases for J; bases not matched to a gene: 6. The CDR3 length is 13 residues.

The V and J genes are TRBV28 and TRBJ2-1; D uncertain. The V gene's germline CDR1 is MDHEN and CDR2 SYDVKM. Trimming shortened V by 3 bases and J by 6 bases, and 3 bases separated the two germline ends. The CDR3 contains 11 residues. The CDR3 is CASSFFNEQFF. The CDR3 DNA reads as TGTGCCAGCAGTTTCTTCAATGAGCAGTTCTTC.

A note on this clonotype: Since no conserved phenylalanine or tryptophan closes the CDR3, a read error is the likely cause. The V gene is TRBV28, the J gene TRBJ1-5; a possible D gene is TRBD1 (5 bases). Per germline, CDR1 MDHEN and CDR2 SYDVKM. There are 14 residues in the CDR3. V gave up 3 bases and J gave up 7 bases, with 13 bases separating them. This CDR3 is CASSLIGDVQPQHI. The CDR3 DNA follows: TGTGCCAGCAGTTTGATAGGGGACGTACAGCCCCAGCATATT.

The rearrangement joins TRBV5-1 to TRBJ2-7, with TRBD1 identical over 7 bases. The V segment lost 4 bases and the J segment 3 bases; nucleotides outside the gene matches: 7. The CDR3 has 14 amino acids. Germline V gives CDR1 SGHRS, CDR2 YFSETQ. The CDR3 protein is CASSHRDRGYEQYF. The DNA for the CDR3 is TGCGCCAGCAGCCACCGGGACAGAGGCTACGAGCAGTACTTC.

The sample holds many counts of this clonotype. The chain couples TRBV2 to TRBJ2-3, with 8 positions matching TRBD2. Germline loops: CDR1 SNHLY, CDR2 FYNNEI. The CDR3 is 16 amino acids. V gave up 3 bases and J gave up 5 bases; unmatched junction bases: 10. The CDR3 here is CASSDNRLAGRDTQYF. In nucleotides, the CDR3 is TGTGCCAGCAGTGATAACCGGCTAGCGGGTAGAGATACGCAGTATTTT.

This clonotype was seen many times. This rearrangement joins TRBV5-4 to TRBJ2-7; 7 bases align to TRBD2. The germline gives CDR1 SGHNT, CDR2 YYREEE (reference sequence). Germline trimming cut 3 bases from V and 2 bases from J; bases unmatched to any gene: 11. CDR3 length equals 16 residues. The chain's CDR3 is CASSSRGGSGTYEQYF. CDR3 coding DNA: TGTGCCAGCAGCTCACGGGGCGGGAGTGGAACCTACGAGCAGTACTTC.

The rearrangement joins TRBV20-1 to TRBJ2-2, with D hard to call. V dropped 6 bases and J dropped 0 bases, with 11 bases sitting between them. Germline CDR1 DFQATT, CDR2 SNEGSKA (reference sequence). The CDR3 runs to 14 residues. The CDR3 DNA sequence: TGCAGTGCCCGGCCGGATACGAACACCGGGGAGCTGTTTTTT. This codes for CSARPDTNTGELFF.